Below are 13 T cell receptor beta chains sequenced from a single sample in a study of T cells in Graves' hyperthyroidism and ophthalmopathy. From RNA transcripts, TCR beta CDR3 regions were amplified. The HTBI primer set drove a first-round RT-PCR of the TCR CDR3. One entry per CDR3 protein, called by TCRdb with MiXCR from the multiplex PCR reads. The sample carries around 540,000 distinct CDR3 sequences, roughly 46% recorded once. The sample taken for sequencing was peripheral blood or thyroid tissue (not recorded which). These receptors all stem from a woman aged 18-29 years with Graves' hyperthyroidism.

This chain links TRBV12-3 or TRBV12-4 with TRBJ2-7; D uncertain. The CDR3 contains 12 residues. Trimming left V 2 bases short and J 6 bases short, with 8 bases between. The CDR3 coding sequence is TGTGCCAGCAGTTTAAGACTTCTCGAGCAGTACTTC. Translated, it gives CASSLRLLEQYF.

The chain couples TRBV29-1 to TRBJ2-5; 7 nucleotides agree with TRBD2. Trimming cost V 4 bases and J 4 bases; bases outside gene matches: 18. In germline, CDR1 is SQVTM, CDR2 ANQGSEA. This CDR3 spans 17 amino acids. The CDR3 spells CSVVSRIAAGGGETQYF. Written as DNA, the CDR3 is TGCAGCGTTGTGAGTAGGATAGCGGCCGGCGGGGGAGAGACCCAGTACTTC.

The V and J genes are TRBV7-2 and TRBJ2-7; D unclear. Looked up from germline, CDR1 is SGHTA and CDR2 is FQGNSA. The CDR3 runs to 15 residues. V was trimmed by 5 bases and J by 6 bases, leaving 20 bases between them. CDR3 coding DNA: TGTGCCAGCAGCCTCGACCTGATGGGCCGTACCGAGCAGTACTTC. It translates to CASSLDLMGRTEQYF.

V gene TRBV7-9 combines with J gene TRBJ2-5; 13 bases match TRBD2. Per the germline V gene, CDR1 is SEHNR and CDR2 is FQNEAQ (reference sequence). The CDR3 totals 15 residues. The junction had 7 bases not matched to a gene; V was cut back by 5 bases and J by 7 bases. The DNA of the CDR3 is TGTGCCAGCAGCCGAGGACTAGCGGGAGTCGTGACCCAGTACTTC. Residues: CASSRGLAGVVTQYF.

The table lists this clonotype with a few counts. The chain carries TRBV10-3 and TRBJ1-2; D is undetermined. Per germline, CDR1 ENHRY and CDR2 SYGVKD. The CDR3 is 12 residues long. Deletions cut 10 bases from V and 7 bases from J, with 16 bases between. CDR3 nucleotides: TGTGCCAGCCGCCGGAGTTCCTCTGGCTACACCTTC. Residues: CASRRSSSGYTF.

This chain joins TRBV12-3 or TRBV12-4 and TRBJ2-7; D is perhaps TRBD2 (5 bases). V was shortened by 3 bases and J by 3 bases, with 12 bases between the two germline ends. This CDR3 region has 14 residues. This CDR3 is CASSFGDSCYEQYF. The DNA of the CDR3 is TGTGCCAGCAGTTTCGGGGATTCATGCTACGAGCAGTACTTC.

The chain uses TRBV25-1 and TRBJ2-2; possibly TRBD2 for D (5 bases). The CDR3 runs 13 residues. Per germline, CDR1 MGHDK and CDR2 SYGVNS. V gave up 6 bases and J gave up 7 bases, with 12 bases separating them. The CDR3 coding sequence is TGTGCCAGCAGCCGAGGGCAGAGCGGGGAGCTGTTTTTT. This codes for CASSRGQSGELFF.

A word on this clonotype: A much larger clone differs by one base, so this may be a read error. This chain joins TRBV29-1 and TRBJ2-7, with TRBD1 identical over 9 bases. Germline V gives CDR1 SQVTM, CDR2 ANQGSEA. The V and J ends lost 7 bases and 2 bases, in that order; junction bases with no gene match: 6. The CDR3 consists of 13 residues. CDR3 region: CSAKQGAAYEQYF. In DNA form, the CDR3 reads TGCAGCGCTAAACAGGGGGCGGCCTACGAGCAGTACTTC.

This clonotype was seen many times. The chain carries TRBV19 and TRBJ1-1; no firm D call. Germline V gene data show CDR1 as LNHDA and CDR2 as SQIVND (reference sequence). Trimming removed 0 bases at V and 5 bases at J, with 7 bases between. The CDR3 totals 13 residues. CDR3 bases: TGTGCCAGTAGTATAGATGACCTTACTGAAGCTTTCTTT. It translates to CASSIDDLTEAFF.

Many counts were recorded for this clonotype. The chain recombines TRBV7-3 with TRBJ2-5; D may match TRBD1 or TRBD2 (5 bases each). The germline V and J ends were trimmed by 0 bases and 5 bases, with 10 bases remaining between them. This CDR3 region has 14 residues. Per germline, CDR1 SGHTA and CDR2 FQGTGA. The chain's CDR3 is CASSLTWGFETQYF. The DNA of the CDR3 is TGTGCCAGCAGCTTAACGTGGGGGTTCGAGACCCAGTACTTC. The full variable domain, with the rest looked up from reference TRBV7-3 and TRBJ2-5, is GAGVSQTPSNKVTEKGKYVELRCDPISGHTALYWYRQSLGQGPEFLIYFQGTGAADDSGLPNDRFFAVRPEGSVSTLKIQRTERGDSAVYLCASSLTWGFETQYFGPGTRLLVL.

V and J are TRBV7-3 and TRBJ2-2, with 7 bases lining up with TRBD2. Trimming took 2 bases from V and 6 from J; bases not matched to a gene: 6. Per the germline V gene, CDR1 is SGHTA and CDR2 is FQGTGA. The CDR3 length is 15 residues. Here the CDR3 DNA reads TGTGCCAGCAGCTTACAGGGAGGGTCCTCCGGGGAGCTGTTTTTT. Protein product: CASSLQGGSSGELFF.

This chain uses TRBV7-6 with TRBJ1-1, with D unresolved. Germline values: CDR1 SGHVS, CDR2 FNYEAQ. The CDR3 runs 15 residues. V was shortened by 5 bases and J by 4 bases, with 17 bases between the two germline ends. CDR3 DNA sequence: TGTGCCAGCAGCGCCGGAAGCGGGAGTAGCACTGAAGCTTTCTTT. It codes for CASSAGSGSSTEAFF. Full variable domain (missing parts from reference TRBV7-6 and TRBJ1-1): GAGVSQSPRYKVTKRGQDVALRCDPISGHVSLYWYRQALGQGPEFLTYFNYEAQQDKSGLPNDRFSAERPEGSISTLTIQRTEQRDSAMYRCASSAGSGSSTEAFFGQGTRLTVV.

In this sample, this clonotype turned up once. CDR3 DNA sequence: TGTGCTAGTGCATCAAACCACGAGCAGTACTTC. It specifies CASASNHEQYF. The rearrangement joins TRBV25-1 to TRBJ2-7; D gene unclear. Germline V CDR1 and CDR2: MGHDK, SYGVNS. This CDR3 spans 11 amino acids.